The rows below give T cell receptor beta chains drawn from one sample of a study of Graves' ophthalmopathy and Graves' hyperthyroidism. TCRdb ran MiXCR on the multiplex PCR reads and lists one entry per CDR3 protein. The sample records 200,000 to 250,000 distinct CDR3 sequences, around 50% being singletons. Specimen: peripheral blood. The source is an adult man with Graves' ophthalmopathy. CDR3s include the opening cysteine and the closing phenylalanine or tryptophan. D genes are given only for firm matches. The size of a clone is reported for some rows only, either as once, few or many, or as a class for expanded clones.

TGTGCCAGCAGTTTAGGCGGGATCTCCTACGAGCAGTACTTC	CASSLGGISYEQYF	TRBV12-3/TRBV12-4	TRBJ2-7	14	-	few
TGTGCCAGCAGCCGAAAGGAGGGGCGCAATCAGCCCCAGCATTTT	CASSRKEGRNQPQHF	TRBV2	TRBJ1-5	15	-	-
TGTGCCGGACAGGGTATGGGCTACACCTTC	CAGQGMGYTF	TRBV7-9	TRBJ1-2	10	TRBD1	-
TGTGCCAGCAGTTACAGGACTAAGAACTACGAGCAGTACTTC	CASSYRTKNYEQYF	TRBV7-2	TRBJ2-7	14	-	few
TGTGCCAGCAGCTTAGGAATTACCTCACCCCTCCACTTT	CASSLGITSPLHF	TRBV7-8	TRBJ1-6	13	-	-
TGTGCCAGCAGTTTTGCAGGATCCACTGAAGCTTTCTTT	CASSFAGSTEAFF	TRBV12-3/TRBV12-4	TRBJ1-1	13	-	few
TGCAGTGCTACCTCGGGGGACAGGGAGAATGGCTACACCTTC	CSATSGDRENGYTF	TRBV20-1	TRBJ1-2	14	TRBD1	-
TGTGCCAGCAGTGACATCTACACCTTC	CASSDIYTF	TRBV7-2	TRBJ1-2	9	-	-
TGTGCCAGCAGCCTAGGAACAGGGATTGGCTACGAGCAGTACTTC	CASSLGTGIGYEQYF	TRBV14	TRBJ2-7	15	-	few
TGTGCCAGCAGTGGACAGTTCAACTACGAGCAGCCCCAGCATTTT	CASSGQFNYEQPQHF	TRBV6-1	TRBJ1-5	15	-	once
TGCGCCAGCAGTGTAGCGACTAGCGAGAACACCGGGGAGCTGTTTTTT	CASSVATSENTGELFF	TRBV10-1	TRBJ2-2	16	TRBD2	-
TGTGCCAGCAGCTTAGGGGCCCAGGGCACTGAAGCTTTCTTT	CASSLGAQGTEAFF	TRBV5-4	TRBJ1-1	14	-	-
TGTGCCAGCAGCCAAGGACGGAATGTCTATGGCTACACCTTC	CASSQGRNVYGYTF	TRBV5-6	TRBJ1-2	14	-	-
TGTGCCAGCAGTGAGTCGAATCGGGACAGGGGGCGCCCCTTTAACTATGGCTACACCTTC	CASSESNRDRGRPFNYGYTF	TRBV25-1	TRBJ1-2	20	TRBD1	few
TGCGCCAGCTTCTTAAACAGGGTGCCAGAGACCCAGTACTTC	CASFLNRVPETQYF	TRBV10-2	TRBJ2-5	14	-	-
TGCGCCAGCAGCCACTTTGAACAGGGGGATCAGCCCCAGCATTTT	CASSHFEQGDQPQHF	TRBV4-1	TRBJ1-5	15	TRBD1	-
TGCGCCAGCAGCAGCTCACAGGGGGGGTTCTCTGGCTACACCTTC	CASSSSQGGFSGYTF	TRBV5-1	TRBJ1-2	15	TRBD1	-